This T cell receptor beta chain was sequenced during a study of cytomegalovirus exposure and HLA in healthy donors. Vbeta (60) and Jbeta (13) primers were used in the PCR. Data came from immunoSEQ multiplex PCR; TCRdb stores just in-frame clones and leaves some out. The sample table sets out roughly 220,000 clones. CDR3 size: 18 residues. V lost 7 bases and J lost 0, with 22 bases in between. This receptor was taken from a girl aged 2 to 9 in good health and CMV-seropositive. Source material: PBMCs. The gene calls are TRBV23-1 and TRBJ1-3, with D tentatively TRBD1 (6 bases). TRBV23-1 is classed as an ORF, of uncertain function. As DNA, the CDR3 is TGCGCCAGCAACCCTAGGCCCTCCGGGACAAACTCTGGAAACACCATATATTTT. Translated: CASNPRPSGTNSGNTIYF.